This T cell receptor (beta chain) was recorded in a study of T-cell reconstitution after alpha-beta-depleted transplantation in children. CDR3 length: 15 residues. Trimming took 5 bases from V and 0 from J, leaving 12 bases between them. The germline gives CDR1 SGHVS, CDR2 FQNEAQ. This clonotype was detected a few times. The library targeted TCRbeta and was prepared with unique molecular identifiers. Via MiXCR, TCRdb re-called the PCR reads, giving one row per CDR3 protein. The table records around 370,000 distinct CDR3 sequences, approximately 10% of them present only once. This specimen was PBMCs from the stem cell graft donor, taken from the stem cell graft. This rearrangement joins TRBV7-8 to TRBJ2-3; no reliable D call. This clonotype was sampled from a human donor who donated a stem cell graft to a child with acute lymphoblastic leukemia. The CDR3 protein is CASSPWPSSTDTQYF. The CDR3 nucleotides read TGTGCCAGCAGCCCCTGGCCATCGAGCACAGATACGCAGTATTTT.